This T cell receptor (beta chain) was captured by sequencing in a study of CD8 T cells in ankylosing spondylitis. Regarding the study as a whole: From matched ankylosing spondylitis synovial fluid, disease-linked clones were reportedly recovered at significantly enriched levels.

Germline V gene sequence: CDR1 SNHLY, CDR2 FYNNEI. The CDR3 contains 15 residues. Trimming cost V 5 bases and J 1 base, with 14 bases left between them. In regard to this clonotype: The antigen is undetermined.

In TCRdb, the 5' RACE reads were re-called with MiXCR into one record per CDR3 protein. In the table there are some 340,000 distinct CDR3 sequences, under 15% of which are singletons. This sequence was found in a male donor with ankylosing spondylitis or in good health (not recorded which). The sequencing sample was made of blood, either unsorted or a sorted T cell fraction (not recorded which). The chain uses TRBV2 and TRBJ2-5; TRBD2 might be the D (6 bases). CDR3 sequence reads: CASSTSRRAQETQYF. The CDR3 nucleotides read TGTGCCAGCAGTACTAGCAGGAGGGCCCAAGAGACCCAGTACTTC.